One and the same sample provided the 31 T cell receptor beta chains below, sequenced in a study of blood T cell repertoires in COVID-19. Method: immunoSEQ multiplex PCR; TCRdb's copy keeps in-frame clones and lacks some. The sample shows 150,000 to 200,000 clones, approximately 89% of them seen only once. The sequencing sample was made of peripheral blood. All receptors come from a man aged 65 to 79 with acute or convalescent COVID-19.

This clone showed up just once. Other DNA sequences within the sample encode an identical CDR3. This chain connects TRBV30 to TRBJ1-5, with D possibly being TRBD1 (5 bases). Germline values: CDR1 GTSNPN, CDR2 SVGIG (reference sequence). V lost 1 base to trimming and J lost 4 bases, with 5 bases between them. CDR3 length: 12 amino acids. The DNA of the CDR3 is TGTGCCTGGAGTGGACAGAATCAGCCCCAGCATTTT. It encodes CAWSGQNQPQHF.

The chain couples TRBV6-5 to TRBJ1-2; 10 bases line up with TRBD1. This CDR3 comprises 14 residues. CDR1 is MNHEY, CDR2 SVGAGI, per germline. V lost 8 bases, J lost 7 bases, and 10 bases stayed unmatched. CDR3 residues: CASAGTGERGGYTF. CDR3 coding DNA: TGTGCCAGCGCCGGGACAGGGGAAAGGGGTGGCTACACCTTC.

The rearrangement uses TRBV18 and TRBJ1-3, with D unresolved. Trimming removed 2 bases at V and 3 bases at J, with 14 bases between. The CDR3 is 16 amino acids. Germline-derived CDR1 and CDR2 are KGHSH and LQKENI. As DNA, the CDR3 is TGTGCCAGCTCACCAGAGGGCCTCGGAAATGGAAACACCATATATTTT. It yields the protein CASSPEGLGNGNTIYF.

The chain couples TRBV2 to TRBJ1-2; TRBD1 agrees at 9 bases. The V gene end was trimmed by 5 bases and the J gene end by 3 bases; junction bases not matched to a gene: 4. The CDR3 is made up of 14 amino acids. Germline V gives CDR1 SNHLY, CDR2 FYNNEI. The CDR3 DNA reads TGTGCCAGCAGTCTAGGACAGGGGTACTATGGCTACACCTTC. This codes for CASSLGQGYYGYTF.

The V and J genes are TRBV5-4 and TRBJ2-1; TRBD2 agrees at 12 bases. The CDR3 covers 16 residues. Germline-derived CDR1 and CDR2 are SGHNT and YYREEE (reference sequence). The V and J ends lost 0 bases and 10 bases, in that order; junction bases with no gene match: 8. CDR3 protein: CASSLARTSGITEQFF. The DNA for the CDR3 is TGTGCCAGCAGCTTGGCCCGGACTAGCGGGATTACGGAGCAGTTCTTC. Full variable domain (missing parts from reference TRBV5-4 and TRBJ2-1): ETGVTQSPTHLIKTRGQQVTLRCSSQSGHNTVSWYQQALGQGPQFIFQYYREEENGRGNFPPRFSGLQFPNYSSELNVNALELDDSALYLCASSLARTSGITEQFFGPGTRLTVL.

The chain couples TRBV7-9 to TRBJ1-3; a weak D match, TRBD1 (5 bases). This CDR3 has 17 residues. Trimming stripped 2 bases from V and 4 bases from J, with 18 bases between. Germline V gene sequence: CDR1 SEHNR, CDR2 FQNEAQ (reference sequence). As DNA, the CDR3 is TGTGCCAGCAGCTTAAACCCATGGCAGGGTTACGGAAACACCATATATTTT. Amino acids: CASSLNPWQGYGNTIYF.

The gene calls are TRBV6-2 or TRBV6-3 and TRBJ2-1; 8 bases map to TRBD2. Germline V gene lookup returns CDR1 MNHEY and CDR2 SVGEGT. Trimming removed 6 bases from V and 12 bases from J; junction bases left unmatched: 16. The CDR3 consists of 15 residues. In DNA, the CDR3 is TGTGCCAGCAGCCGACCGGGACTAGGAGGGCCGGGGCAGTTCTTC. Amino acids: CASSRPGLGGPGQFF.

This clone was found a few times. V gene TRBV7-3 combines with J gene TRBJ1-1; TRBD1 aligns across 8 bases. The ends lost 2 bases at V and 3 bases at J; junction bases unmatched: 2. There are 14 residues in the CDR3. Germline lookup yields CDR1 SGHTA and CDR2 FQGTGA. The CDR3 nucleotides are TGTGCCAGCAGCTTATACAGGGGGGACACTGAAGCTTTCTTT. It specifies CASSLYRGDTEAFF.

This clone turned up a few times. The V call is TRBV5-6, the J call TRBJ1-1; TRBD1 might be the D (5 bases). CDR1 is SGHDT and CDR2 is YYEEEE in the germline V gene. The CDR3 consists of 14 residues. V shed 3 bases and J shed 3 bases, with 12 bases lying between them. CDR3 DNA sequence: TGTGCCAGCAGCTCCAGGGTTAGGGACACTGAAGCTTTCTTT. It specifies CASSSRVRDTEAFF. The variable domain in full, completed from reference TRBV5-6 and TRBJ1-1, reads DAGVTQSPTHLIKTRGQQVTLRCSPKSGHDTVSWYQQALGQGPQFIFQYYEEEERQRGNFPDRFSGHQFPNYSSELNVNALLLGDSALYLCASSSRVRDTEAFFGQGTRLTVV.

The chain employs TRBV7-3 and TRBJ2-1, with a weak D call TRBD2 (5 bases). CDR3 length: 16 residues. Trimming pared 2 bases from V and 7 bases from J, leaving 18 bases between. Germline CDR1 SGHTA, CDR2 FQGTGA. This chain's CDR3 is CASSLPSGRYVNEQFF. The CDR3 nucleotides read TGTGCCAGCAGCTTACCAAGCGGCCGGTATGTGAATGAGCAGTTCTTC.

The rearrangement links TRBV5-6 to TRBJ2-1; possibly TRBD2 for D (5 bases). The CDR3 is 13 amino acids. V was pared by 4 bases and J by 9 bases, with 14 bases between. Germline values: CDR1 SGHDT, CDR2 YYEEEE. The CDR3 protein is CASSRTGSGEQFF. The CDR3 DNA follows: TGTGCCAGCAGCAGGACTGGTTCGGGTGAGCAGTTCTTC.

The V gene is TRBV12-3 or TRBV12-4, the J gene TRBJ2-1, with D perhaps TRBD1 (6 bases). The CDR3 extends over 13 amino acids. V was trimmed by 6 bases and J by 3 bases, leaving 9 bases between them. CDR3 residues: CASRGHRYNEQFF. The CDR3, as DNA: TGTGCCAGCAGGGGACATCGCTACAATGAGCAGTTCTTC.

The chain uses TRBV5-8 and TRBJ1-5; 9 nucleotides align to TRBD1. The V and J ends lost 4 bases and 6 bases, in that order; junction bases with no gene match: 14. This CDR3 is built from 17 residues. CDR1 and CDR2 from the germline V gene are SGHTS and YDEGEE. CDR3 protein: CASSPRTGAASGQPQHF. The DNA of the CDR3 is TGTGCCAGCAGCCCCCGGACAGGGGCCGCTAGCGGTCAGCCCCAGCATTTT.

The genes are TRBV9 and TRBJ1-6, with 7 positions matching TRBD1. Germline V gene sequence: CDR1 SGDLS, CDR2 YYNGEE. The CDR3 runs to 15 residues. J lost 9 bases, V lost 3 bases, and 9 bases had no gene match. The CDR3 loop reads CASSEGASRGSPLHF. In DNA, the CDR3 is TGTGCCAGCAGCGAGGGGGCCTCCCGGGGTTCACCCCTCCACTTT.

This chain joins TRBV9 and TRBJ2-2; the match to TRBD2 covers 10 bases. The trim removed 3 bases at V and 6 bases at J, leaving 2 bases unmatched. Germline V CDR1 and CDR2: SGDLS, YYNGEE. There are 14 residues in the CDR3. The CDR3 DNA reads as TGTGCCAGCAGCGCACTAGCGGGGTCCGGGGAGCTGTTTTTT. It is translated as CASSALAGSGELFF.

V and J are TRBV28 and TRBJ1-6; 7 bases match TRBD1. J gave up 10 bases and V 7 bases, and 7 bases lay outside the gene matches. Germline V gene sequence: CDR1 MDHEN, CDR2 SYDVKM. The CDR3 sequence is 13 residues long. CDR3 in DNA: TGTGCCAGCATAGGACAGGCCGGGTCACCCCTCCACTTT. Translating it yields CASIGQAGSPLHF.

This sequence joins TRBV15 and TRBJ1-6, with D perhaps matching TRBD1 (5 bases). Trimming left V 8 bases short and J 7 bases short, with 12 bases between. The CDR3 totals 13 residues. Germline V lookup: CDR1 LNHNV, CDR2 YYDKDF (reference sequence). This chain's CDR3 is CATHRDYNSPLHF. CDR3 DNA sequence: TGTGCCACCCACCGGGACTACAATTCACCCCTCCACTTT.

The chain recombines TRBV2 with TRBJ2-2; the match to TRBD1 covers 7 bases. CDR3 size: 14 residues. J gave up 0 bases and V 8 bases, and 3 bases lay outside the gene matches. Looked up from germline, CDR1 is SNHLY and CDR2 is FYNNEI. The CDR3 DNA reads TGTGCCAGCTCGGACAGGACGAACACCGGGGAGCTGTTTTTT. It specifies CASSDRTNTGELFF.

Of note for this clone: Its ends do not fully match the called genes, so a read error is possible. The chain is built from TRBV5-4 and TRBJ2-7, with 10 bases lining up with TRBD2. This CDR3 spans 16 amino acids. Germline CDR1 reads SGHNT; CDR2 reads YYREEE (reference sequence). CDR3 in DNA: TGTACCAGCAGCTCTCGGGTTAGCGGGGGGCGCTACGAGCAGTACTTC. Translating gives CTSSSRVSGGRYEQYF.

In this sample, this clone turned up once. The rearrangement links TRBV29-1 to TRBJ2-5; D gene unclear. This CDR3 is 12 amino acids long. Germline V lookup: CDR1 SQVTM, CDR2 ANQGSEA. V lost 4 bases to trimming and J lost 1 base, with 7 bases between them. This chain's CDR3 is CSVVVSQETQYF. In DNA form, the CDR3 reads TGCAGCGTTGTCGTGAGCCAAGAGACCCAGTACTTC.

The DNA of the CDR3 is TGTGCCAGCAGCTTAGCCTTCTCAGCGGGGTACAATGAGCAGTTCTTC. It translates to CASSLAFSAGYNEQFF. The V call is TRBV7-6, the J call TRBJ2-1; TRBD2 matches 7 bases. The CDR3 is 16 amino acids. CDR1 and CDR2 from the germline V gene are SGHVS and FNYEAQ. V shed 0 bases and J 4 bases; nucleotides not matched to a gene: 6.

The J gene is TRBJ1-2, the V gene TRBV9; 7 positions agree with TRBD1. The V gene's germline CDR1 is SGDLS and CDR2 YYNGEE. The J segment lost 5 bases and the V segment lost 0 bases, leaving 1 base of the junction unmatched. The CDR3 contains 13 residues. CDR3 nucleotides: TGTGCCAGCAGCGTAGGGGACAGTTATGGCTACACCTTC. It specifies CASSVGDSYGYTF.

The chain has TRBV25-1 and TRBJ2-1; 7 nucleotides line up with TRBD2. The CDR3 sequence is 17 residues long. V lost 1 base and J lost 7; bases outside the gene matches: 13. CDR1 and CDR2 (germline): MGHDK, SYGVNS. DNA for the CDR3: TGTGCCAGCAGTGAATCCACCGGGGGAGGGAGACTTAATGAGCAGTTCTTC. Translation: CASSESTGGGRLNEQFF.

The chain is built from TRBV28 and TRBJ2-7; no definite D call. Deletions cut 6 bases from V and 2 bases from J, with 11 bases between. CDR3 length: 13 residues. The V gene's germline CDR1 is MDHEN and CDR2 SYDVKM. The CDR3 protein is CASSPRPPYEQYF. The CDR3, as DNA: TGTGCCAGCAGCCCTAGGCCCCCCTACGAGCAGTACTTC.

The genes are TRBV5-1 and TRBJ2-2; no reliable D call. V shed 4 bases and J shed 0 bases, with 7 bases lying between them. The CDR3 has 14 residues. Germline-derived CDR1 and CDR2 are SGHRS and YFSETQ. CDR3 nucleotide sequence: TGCGCCAGCAGCCCTGTAACGAACACCGGGGAGCTGTTTTTT. This translates into CASSPVTNTGELFF.

This clone has just a few counts. This rearrangement joins TRBV11-2 to TRBJ1-2; 9 bases are shared with TRBD1. Germline V gene data show CDR1 as SGHAT and CDR2 as FQNNGV. This CDR3 region has 14 residues. J gave up 8 bases and V 4 bases, and 8 bases lay outside the gene matches. CDR3 nucleotides: TGTGCCAGCAGCTCCCACGGGACAGGGAGCGGCTACACCTTC. Translation: CASSSHGTGSGYTF.

The chain joins TRBV9 to TRBJ1-2, with D possibly matching TRBD1 (6 bases). Germline V CDR1 and CDR2: SGDLS, YYNGEE. The length of the CDR3 is 14 residues. V lost 4 bases and J 3 bases, leaving 13 bases between the germline ends. CDR3 DNA: TGTGCCAGCAGCCCCACGGCAGGGGACTATGGCTACACCTTC. It specifies CASSPTAGDYGYTF.

This chain links TRBV6-6 with TRBJ2-2, with D possibly being TRBD2 (5 bases). There are 14 residues in the CDR3. With 2 bases removed from V and 7 bases from J, the gap between germline ends came to 11 bases. Germline CDR1 MNHNY, CDR2 SVGAGI (reference sequence). The CDR3 reads CASSYGGQSGELFF. CDR3 DNA: TGTGCCAGCAGTTACGGCGGGCAGAGCGGGGAGCTGTTTTTT.

The chain couples TRBV7-3 to TRBJ2-2; D unclear. V was pared by 3 bases and J by 6 bases, with 5 bases between. Looked up from germline, CDR1 is SGHTA and CDR2 is FQGTGA. This CDR3 has 12 residues. The CDR3 DNA is TGTGCCAGCAGCTTGAGCCCCGGGGAGCTGTTTTTT. As protein: CASSLSPGELFF.

The CDR3 sequence is CASSYGGAEYEQYF. The CDR3 DNA reads TGTGCCAGCAGTTACGGGGGGGCAGAGTACGAGCAGTACTTC. The chain joins TRBV6-5 to TRBJ2-7; possibly TRBD2 for D (7 bases). This CDR3 is 14 amino acids long. Germline CDR1 reads MNHEY; CDR2 reads SVGAGI. V lost 2 bases and J lost 4, with 12 bases in between.

The J gene is TRBJ2-7, the V gene TRBV11-2; 7 bases match TRBD2. The CDR3 has 15 residues. Germline CDR1 and CDR2: SGHAT and FQNNGV. V shed 3 bases and J 6 bases; nucleotides not matched to a gene: 11. CDR3 nucleotide sequence: TGTGCCAGCAGCTTTTCCTCCTTTGGGGGGGGCGAGCAGTACTTC. It is translated as CASSFSSFGGGEQYF.